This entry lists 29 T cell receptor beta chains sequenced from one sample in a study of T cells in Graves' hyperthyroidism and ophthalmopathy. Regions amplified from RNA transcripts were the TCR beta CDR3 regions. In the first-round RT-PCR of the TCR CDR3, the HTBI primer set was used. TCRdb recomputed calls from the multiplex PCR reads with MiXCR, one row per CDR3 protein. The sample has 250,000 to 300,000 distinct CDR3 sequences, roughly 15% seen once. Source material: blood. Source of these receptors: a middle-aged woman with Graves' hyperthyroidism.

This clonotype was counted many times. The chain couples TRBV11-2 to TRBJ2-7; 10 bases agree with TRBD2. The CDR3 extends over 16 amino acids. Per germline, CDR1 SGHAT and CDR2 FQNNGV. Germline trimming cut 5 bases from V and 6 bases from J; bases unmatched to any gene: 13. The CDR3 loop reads CASSILAGEIFGEQYF. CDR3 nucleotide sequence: TGTGCCAGCAGCATTCTAGCGGGAGAGATCTTTGGCGAGCAGTACTTC.

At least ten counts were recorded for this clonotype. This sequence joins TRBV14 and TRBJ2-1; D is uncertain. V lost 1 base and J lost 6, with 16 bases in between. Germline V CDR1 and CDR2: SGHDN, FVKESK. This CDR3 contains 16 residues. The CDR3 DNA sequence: TGTGCCAGCAGCCAAGTTCCGGGCCTGAATCGCAATGAGCAGTTCTTC. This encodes CASSQVPGLNRNEQFF. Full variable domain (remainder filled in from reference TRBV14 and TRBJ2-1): EAGVTQFPSHSVIEKGQTVTLRCDPISGHDNLYWYRRVMGKEIKFLLHFVKESKQDESGMPNNRFLAERTGGTYSTLKVQPAELEDSGVYFCASSQVPGLNRNEQFFGPGTRLTVL.

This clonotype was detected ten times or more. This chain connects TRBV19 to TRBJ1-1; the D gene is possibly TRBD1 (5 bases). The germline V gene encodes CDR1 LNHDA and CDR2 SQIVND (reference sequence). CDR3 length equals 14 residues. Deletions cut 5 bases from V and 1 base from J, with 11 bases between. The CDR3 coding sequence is TGTGCCAGTAGTCCGTCCGACAGGAACACTGAAGCTTTCTTT. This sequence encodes CASSPSDRNTEAFF.

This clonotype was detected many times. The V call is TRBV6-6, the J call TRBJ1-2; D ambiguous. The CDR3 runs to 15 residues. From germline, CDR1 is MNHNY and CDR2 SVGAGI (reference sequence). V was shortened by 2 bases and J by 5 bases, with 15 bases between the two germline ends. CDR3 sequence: CASSYRESFVYGYTF. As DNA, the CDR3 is TGTGCCAGCAGTTACCGGGAGTCCTTCGTTTATGGCTACACCTTC.

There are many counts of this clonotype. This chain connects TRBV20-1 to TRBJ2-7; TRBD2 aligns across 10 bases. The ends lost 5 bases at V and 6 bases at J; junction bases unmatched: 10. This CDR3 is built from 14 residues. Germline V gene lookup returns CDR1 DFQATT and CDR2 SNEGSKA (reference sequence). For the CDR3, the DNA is TGCAGTGCTTCAAGACCGGGACTAGCGACCGAGCAGTACTTC. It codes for CSASRPGLATEQYF.

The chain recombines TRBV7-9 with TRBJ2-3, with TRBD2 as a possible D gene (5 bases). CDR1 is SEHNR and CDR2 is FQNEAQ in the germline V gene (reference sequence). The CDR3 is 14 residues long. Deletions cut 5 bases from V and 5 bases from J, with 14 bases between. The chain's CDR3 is CASSAVGSQDTQYF. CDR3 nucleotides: TGTGCCAGCAGCGCTGTGGGGAGCCAAGATACGCAGTATTTT.

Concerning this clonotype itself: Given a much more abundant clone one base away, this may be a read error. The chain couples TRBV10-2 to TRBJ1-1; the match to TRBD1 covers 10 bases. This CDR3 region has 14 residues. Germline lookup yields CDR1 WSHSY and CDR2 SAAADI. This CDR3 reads CASSGGTGDTGAFF. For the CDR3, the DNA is TGCGCCAGCAGTGGCGGGACAGGGGACACTGGAGCTTTCTTT.

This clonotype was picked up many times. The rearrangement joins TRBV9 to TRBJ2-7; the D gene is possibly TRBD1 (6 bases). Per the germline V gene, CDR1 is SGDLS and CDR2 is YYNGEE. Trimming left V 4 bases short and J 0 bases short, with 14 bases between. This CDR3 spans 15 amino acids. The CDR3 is CASSLQGNPSYEQYF. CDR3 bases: TGTGCCAGCAGCTTACAGGGCAACCCCTCCTACGAGCAGTACTTC. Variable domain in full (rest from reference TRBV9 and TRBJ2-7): DSGVTQTPKHLITATGQRVTLRCSPRSGDLSVYWYQQSLDQGLQFLIQYYNGEERAKGNILERFSAQQFPDLHSELNLSSLELGDSALYFCASSLQGNPSYEQYFGPGTRLTVT.

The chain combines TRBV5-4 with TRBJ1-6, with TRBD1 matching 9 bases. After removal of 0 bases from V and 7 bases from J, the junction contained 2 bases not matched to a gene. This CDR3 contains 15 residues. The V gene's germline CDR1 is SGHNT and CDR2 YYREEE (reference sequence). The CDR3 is CASSLGGTGNSPLHF. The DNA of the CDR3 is TGTGCCAGCAGCTTGGGTGGGACAGGGAATTCACCCCTCCACTTT. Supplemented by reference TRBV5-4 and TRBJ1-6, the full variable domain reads ETGVTQSPTHLIKTRGQQVTLRCSSQSGHNTVSWYQQALGQGPQFIFQYYREEENGRGNFPPRFSGLQFPNYSSELNVNALELDDSALYLCASSLGGTGNSPLHFGNGTRLTVT.

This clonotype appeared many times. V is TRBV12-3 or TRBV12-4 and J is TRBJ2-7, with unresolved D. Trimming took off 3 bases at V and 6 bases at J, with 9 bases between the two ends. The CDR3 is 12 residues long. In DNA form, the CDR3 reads TGTGCCAGCAGTTTTGTAGGGTCCGAGCAGTACTTC. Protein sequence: CASSFVGSEQYF.

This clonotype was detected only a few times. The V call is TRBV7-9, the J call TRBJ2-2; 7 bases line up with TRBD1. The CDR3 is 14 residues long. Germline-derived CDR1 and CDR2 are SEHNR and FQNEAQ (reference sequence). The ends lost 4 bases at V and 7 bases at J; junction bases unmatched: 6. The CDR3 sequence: CASSSTGIGGELFF. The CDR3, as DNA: TGTGCCAGCAGCTCGACAGGGATCGGCGGGGAGCTGTTTTTT.

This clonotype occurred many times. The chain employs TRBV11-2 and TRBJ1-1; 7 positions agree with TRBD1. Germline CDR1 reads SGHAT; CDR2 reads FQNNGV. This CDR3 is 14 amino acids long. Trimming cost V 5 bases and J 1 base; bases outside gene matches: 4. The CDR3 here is CASSRDRTNTEAFF. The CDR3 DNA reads TGTGCCAGCAGCCGGGACAGAACGAACACTGAAGCTTTCTTT.

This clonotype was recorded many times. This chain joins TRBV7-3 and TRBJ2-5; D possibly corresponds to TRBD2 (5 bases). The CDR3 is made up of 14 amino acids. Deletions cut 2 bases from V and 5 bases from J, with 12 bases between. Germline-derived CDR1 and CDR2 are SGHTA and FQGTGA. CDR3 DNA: TGTGCCAGCAGCTTATCCCTAGCTGCCGAGACCCAGTACTTC. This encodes CASSLSLAAETQYF.

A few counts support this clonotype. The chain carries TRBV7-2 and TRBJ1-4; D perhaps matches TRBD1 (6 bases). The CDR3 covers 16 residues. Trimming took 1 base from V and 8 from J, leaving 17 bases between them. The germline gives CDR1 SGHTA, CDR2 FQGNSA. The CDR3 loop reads CASSLVQGRDGEKLFF. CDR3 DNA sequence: TGTGCCAGCAGCTTAGTACAGGGTAGGGACGGGGAAAAACTGTTTTTT.

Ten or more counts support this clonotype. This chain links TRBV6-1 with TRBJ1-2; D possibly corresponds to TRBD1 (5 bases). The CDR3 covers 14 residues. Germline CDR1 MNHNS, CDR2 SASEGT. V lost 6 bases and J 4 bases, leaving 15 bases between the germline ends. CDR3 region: CASRSGQAAYGYTF. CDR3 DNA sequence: TGTGCCAGCAGATCAGGACAAGCCGCCTATGGCTACACCTTC.

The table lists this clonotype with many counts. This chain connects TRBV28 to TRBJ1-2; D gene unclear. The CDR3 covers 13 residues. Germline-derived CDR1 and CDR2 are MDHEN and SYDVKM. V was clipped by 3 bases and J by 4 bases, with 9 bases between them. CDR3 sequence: CASSFGTAYGYTF. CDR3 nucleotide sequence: TGTGCCAGCAGTTTTGGAACGGCCTATGGCTACACCTTC.

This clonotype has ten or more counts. The CDR3 here is CASSDPGTVDGYTF. CDR3 bases: TGTGCCAGCAGTGACCCCGGGACAGTAGATGGCTACACCTTC. The chain carries TRBV6-1 and TRBJ1-2, with 7 positions matching TRBD1. The CDR3 length is 14 residues. V trimming: 3 bases; J trimming: 6 bases; junction bases outside the gene matches: 7. Germline V gives CDR1 MNHNS, CDR2 SASEGT.

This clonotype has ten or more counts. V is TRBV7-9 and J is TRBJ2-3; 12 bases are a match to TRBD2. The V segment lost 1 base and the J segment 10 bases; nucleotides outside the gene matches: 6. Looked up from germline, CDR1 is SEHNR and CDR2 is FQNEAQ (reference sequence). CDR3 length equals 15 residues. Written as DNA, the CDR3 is TGTGCCAGCAGCTTAGGAGGACTAGCGGGACTGTCGCAGTATTTT. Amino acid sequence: CASSLGGLAGLSQYF.

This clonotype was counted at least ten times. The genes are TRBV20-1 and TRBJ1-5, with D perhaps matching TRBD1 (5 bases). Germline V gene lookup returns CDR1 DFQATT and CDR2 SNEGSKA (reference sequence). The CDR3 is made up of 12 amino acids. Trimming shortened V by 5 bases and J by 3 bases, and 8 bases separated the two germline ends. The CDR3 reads CSAARANQPQHF. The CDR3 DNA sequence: TGCAGTGCTGCCAGGGCCAATCAGCCCCAGCATTTT.

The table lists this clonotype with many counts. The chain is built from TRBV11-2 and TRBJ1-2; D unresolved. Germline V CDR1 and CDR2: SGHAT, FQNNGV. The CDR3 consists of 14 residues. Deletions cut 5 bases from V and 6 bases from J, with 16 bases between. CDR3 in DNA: TGTGCCAGCAGCCAGATTCGGTCCCCGCATGGCTACACCTTC. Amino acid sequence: CASSQIRSPHGYTF.

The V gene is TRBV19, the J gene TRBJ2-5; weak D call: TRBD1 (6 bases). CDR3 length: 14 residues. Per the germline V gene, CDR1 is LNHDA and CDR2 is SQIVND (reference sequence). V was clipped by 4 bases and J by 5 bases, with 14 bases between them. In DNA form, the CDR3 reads TGTGCCAGTAGTAGTGAAGGGGGTCGGGAGACCCAGTACTTC. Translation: CASSSEGGRETQYF.

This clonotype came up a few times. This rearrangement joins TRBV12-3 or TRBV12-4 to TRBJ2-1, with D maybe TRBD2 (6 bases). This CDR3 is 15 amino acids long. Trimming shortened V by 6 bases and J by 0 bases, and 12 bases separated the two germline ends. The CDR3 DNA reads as TGTGCCAGCAGCCCCAGCGGGTTCTCCTACAATGAGCAGTTCTTC. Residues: CASSPSGFSYNEQFF.

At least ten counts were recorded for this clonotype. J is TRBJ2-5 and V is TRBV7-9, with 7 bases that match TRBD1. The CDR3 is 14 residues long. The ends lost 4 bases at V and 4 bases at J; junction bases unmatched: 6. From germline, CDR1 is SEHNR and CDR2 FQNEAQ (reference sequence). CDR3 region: CASSSGGWAETQYF. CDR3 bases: TGTGCCAGCAGCTCAGGGGGATGGGCAGAGACCCAGTACTTC.

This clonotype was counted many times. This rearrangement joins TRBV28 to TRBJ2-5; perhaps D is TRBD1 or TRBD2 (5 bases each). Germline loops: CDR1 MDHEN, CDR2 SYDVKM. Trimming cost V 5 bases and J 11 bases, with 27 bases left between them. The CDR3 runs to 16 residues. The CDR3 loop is CASSTPLRDPQNLQYF. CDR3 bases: TGTGCCAGCAGTACCCCCCTACGGGACCCCCAAAACCTACAGTACTTC.

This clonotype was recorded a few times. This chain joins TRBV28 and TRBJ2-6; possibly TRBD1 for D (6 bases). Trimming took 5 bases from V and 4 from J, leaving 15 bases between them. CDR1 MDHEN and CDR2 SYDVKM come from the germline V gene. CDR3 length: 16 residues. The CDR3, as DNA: TGTGCCAGCAGTACAGGGTCCCCCGCCGGGGCCAACGTCCTGACTTTC. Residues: CASSTGSPAGANVLTF.

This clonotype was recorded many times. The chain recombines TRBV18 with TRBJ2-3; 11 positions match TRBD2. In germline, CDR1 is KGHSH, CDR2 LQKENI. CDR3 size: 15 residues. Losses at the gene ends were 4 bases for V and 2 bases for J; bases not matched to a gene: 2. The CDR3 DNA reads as TGTGCCAGCTCACTGGGACTAGCGGTCACAGATACGCAGTATTTT. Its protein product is CASSLGLAVTDTQYF.

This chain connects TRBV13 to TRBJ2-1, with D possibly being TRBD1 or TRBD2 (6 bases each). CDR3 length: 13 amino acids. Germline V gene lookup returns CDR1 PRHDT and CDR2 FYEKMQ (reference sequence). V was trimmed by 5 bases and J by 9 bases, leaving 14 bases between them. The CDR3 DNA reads TGTGCCAGCAGCGTGACCGGGGGCAGTGAGCAGTTCTTC. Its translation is CASSVTGGSEQFF.

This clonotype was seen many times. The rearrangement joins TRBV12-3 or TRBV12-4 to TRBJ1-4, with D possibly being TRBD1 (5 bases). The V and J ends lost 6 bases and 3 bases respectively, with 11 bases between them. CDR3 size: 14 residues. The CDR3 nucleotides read TGTGCCAGCAGACCAGGGTTGTCTAATGAAAAACTGTTTTTT. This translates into CASRPGLSNEKLFF.

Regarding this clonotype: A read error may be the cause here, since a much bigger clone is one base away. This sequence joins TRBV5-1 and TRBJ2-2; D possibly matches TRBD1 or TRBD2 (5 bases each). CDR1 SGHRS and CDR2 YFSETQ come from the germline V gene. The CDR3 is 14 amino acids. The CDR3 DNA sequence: TGCGCCAGCGGCAAGACAGACTTCACCGGGGAGCTGGTTTTT. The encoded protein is CASGKTDFTGELVF.